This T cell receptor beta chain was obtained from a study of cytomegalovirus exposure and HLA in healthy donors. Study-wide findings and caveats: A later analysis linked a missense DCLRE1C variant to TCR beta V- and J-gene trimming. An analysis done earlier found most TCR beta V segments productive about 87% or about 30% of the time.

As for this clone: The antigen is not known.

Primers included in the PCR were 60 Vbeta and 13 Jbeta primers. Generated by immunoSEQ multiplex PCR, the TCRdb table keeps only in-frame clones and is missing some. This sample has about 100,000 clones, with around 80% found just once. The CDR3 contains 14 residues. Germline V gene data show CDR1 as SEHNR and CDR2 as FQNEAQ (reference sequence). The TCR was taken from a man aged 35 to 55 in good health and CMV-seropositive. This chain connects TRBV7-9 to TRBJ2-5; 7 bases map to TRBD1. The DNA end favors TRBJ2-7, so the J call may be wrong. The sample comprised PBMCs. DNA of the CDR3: TGTGCCAGCAGCCCCCTAGGGACAGAATACGAGCAGTACTTC. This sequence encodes CASSPLGTEYEQYF.